A selection of T cell receptor beta chains follows, all from one sample in a study of blood T cell repertoires in COVID-19. The method was immunoSEQ multiplex PCR; TCRdb's version includes in-frame clones alone and lacks a portion of them. The data contain 200,000 to 300,000 clones, 86% of them seen just once; the ten biggest clones take up just under 2%. The sample taken for sequencing was peripheral blood. The source of these receptors is a man in his thirties or forties with active or convalescent COVID-19. CDR3s include the opening cysteine and the closing phenylalanine or tryptophan. The order of the fields is D gene, J gene, V gene, clone size, CDR3 DNA, CDR3 protein. D genes are given only for firm matches. Rows may omit the clone size; those that give it use once, few, many or a size class.

- TRBJ2-2 TRBV6-1 - TGTGCCAGCAGTGAAGGGTGGGGCTACACCGGGGAGCTGTTTTTT CASSEGWGYTGELFF
- TRBJ1-1 TRBV6-6 - TGTGCCAGCAGTCACCTCGACTCTGAGGCTTTCTTT CASSHLDSEAFF
TRBD1 TRBJ1-1 TRBV5-4 - TGTGCCAGCAGCCCGGACAGGGGCACTGAAGCTTTCTTT CASSPDRGTEAFF
- TRBJ2-5 TRBV29-1 - TGCAGCGTTGAACGAGGGGACACACAAGAGACCCAGTACTTC CSVERGDTQETQYF
- TRBJ1-1 TRBV5-6 - TGTGCCAGCAGCTTACTGGGGAGAGAGGAGAACACTGAAGCTTTCTTT CASSLLGREENTEAFF
TRBD1 TRBJ1-2 TRBV27 - TGTGCCAGCAGTTTGGGGGACAGGCCCAACTATGGCTACACCTTC CASSLGDRPNYGYTF
- TRBJ2-1 TRBV19 - TGTGCCAGTAGTTTCGGGGGGCATGAGCAGTTCTTC CASSFGGHEQFF
- TRBJ1-2 TRBV2 - TGTGCCAGCCATCTCTCGAGCGGCTACACCTTC CASHLSSGYTF
- TRBJ2-1 TRBV7-9 - TGTGCCAGCAGCGACGCTCTGGTGCCGGGTGAGCAGTTCTTC CASSDALVPGEQFF
TRBD2 TRBJ2-7 TRBV5-5 - TGTGCCAGCAGCTTGGGACTAGCTGTTTACGAGCAGTACTTC CASSLGLAVYEQYF
TRBD1 TRBJ2-1 TRBV29-1 - TGCAGCGTCGAGCCGGGACAGGGGAGGATAGCGGGTTTAGGTGAGCAGTTCTTC CSVEPGQGRIAGLGEQFF
TRBD1 TRBJ2-2 TRBV6-5 few TGTGCCAGGGGACAGGGCAACACCGGGGAGCTGTTTTTT CARGQGNTGELFF
- TRBJ1-3 TRBV7-9 - TGTGCCAGCTTGCCGTATAAGGGGATCCGAAACACCATATATTTT CASLPYKGIRNTIYF
- TRBJ1-6 TRBV6-2/TRBV6-3 - TGTGCCAGCAGTTACGACGGAGCCCCTAGATCACCCCTCCACTTT CASSYDGAPRSPLHF
TRBD2 TRBJ2-1 TRBV6-6 - TGTGCCAGCAGTCCGGGACTAGCGGGGGGGTTCTCCTACAATGAGCAGTTCTTC CASSPGLAGGFSYNEQFF
TRBD1 TRBJ1-2 TRBV7-4 few TGTGCCAGCACCTTAGAGGGGGCGCATGGCTACACCTTC CASTLEGAHGYTF
- TRBJ1-1 TRBV6-6 - TGTGCCAGCAGTTACAGGGGAAGTACTGAAGCTTTCTTT CASSYRGSTEAFF
- TRBJ1-1 TRBV2 once TGTGCCAGCACCGATGGGGGAGGGGAGGACACTGAAGCTTTCTTT CASTDGGGEDTEAFF
- TRBJ1-5 TRBV6-4 - TGTGCCAGCAGTAAGAGCCCCAATCAGCCCCAGCATTTT CASSKSPNQPQHF
TRBD1 TRBJ2-1 TRBV5-1 - TGCGCCAGCAGCCTGACAGGGGAACATGAGCAGTTCTTC CASSLTGEHEQFF
- TRBJ1-5 TRBV30 - TGTGCCTGGAGTGTTAACAGGGATCAGCCCCAGCATTTT CAWSVNRDQPQHF
TRBD2 TRBJ2-1 TRBV7-2 - TGTGCCAGCAGGACGACTAGCGGCTCCTACAATGAGCAGTTCTTC CASRTTSGSYNEQFF
TRBD2 TRBJ2-1 TRBV5-1 - TGCGCCAGCAGCCCTTTACGGGGGGATGTGGATGAGCAGTTCTTC CASSPLRGDVDEQFF
- TRBJ2-2 TRBV7-3 - TGTGCCAGCAGCTCTTCCGGACTACGGAACACCGGGGAGCTGTTTTTT CASSSSGLRNTGELFF
- TRBJ1-5 TRBV3-1/TRBV3-2 - TGTGCCAGCAGCCGGGGGACTATCGGACAGCCCCAGCATTTT CASSRGTIGQPQHF
- TRBJ1-5 TRBV10-3 - TGTGCCATCAGACAGGGCCAGGATCAGCCCCAGCATTTT CAIRQGQDQPQHF
- TRBJ1-1 TRBV10-2 - TGCGCCAGCAGTGAGTCTGGGGGGGCGGCCACTGAAGCTTTCTTT CASSESGGAATEAFF
TRBD2 TRBJ2-1 TRBV9 - TGTGCCAGCAGCGAGGGACTAGCGGGGGGCCATGAGCAGTTCTTC CASSEGLAGGHEQFF
- TRBJ2-7 TRBV9 - TGTGCCAGCAGCGTAGTGCCAGGGGCCACTCTCGAGCAGTACTTC CASSVVPGATLEQYF
- TRBJ1-2 TRBV19 - TGTGCCAGTAAGTTCGGCGAGGGCTCTAACTATGGCTACACCTTC CASKFGEGSNYGYTF
TRBD2 TRBJ2-3 TRBV5-1 - TGCGCCAGCAAAACCGCGGGGGGACGCACAGATACGCAGTATTTT CASKTAGGRTDTQYF
TRBD1 TRBJ2-7 TRBV30 - TGTGCCTGGAGTGTACGTTACGGGACAGGGGGCCACGAGCAGTACTTC CAWSVRYGTGGHEQYF
TRBD2 TRBJ2-1 TRBV10-3 few TGTGCCATCAGTGATAAGGGACTAGCGGGGGATGAGCAGTTCTTC CAISDKGLAGDEQFF
TRBD2 TRBJ2-4 TRBV18 - TGTGCCAGCTCACCCCCCGGGAGGACCAAAAACATTCAGTACTTC CASSPPGRTKNIQYF
- TRBJ2-3 TRBV5-1 - TGCGCCAGCAGCTTGGCGGAGCGGCTAATCACAGATACGCAGTATTTT CASSLAERLITDTQYF
- TRBJ1-1 TRBV4-1 - TGCGCCAGCAGCCAAGATGTCGTATCGGGGGGTCGGACTGAAGCTTTCTTT CASSQDVVSGGRTEAFF
- TRBJ1-1 TRBV15 - TGTGCCACCAGCAGAGCAGGGTTGAGCACTGAAGCTTTCTTT CATSRAGLSTEAFF
- TRBJ1-2 TRBV7-2 - TGTGCCAGCAGTTACGACACGAACTATGGCTACACCTTC CASSYDTNYGYTF
TRBD2 TRBJ2-3 TRBV3-1/TRBV3-2 - TGTGCCAGCAGCCAAGCCCCTCCTCGTCCGGGGGGGTTAGATACGCAGTATTTT CASSQAPPRPGGLDTQYF
- TRBJ2-7 TRBV7-8 - TGTGCCAGCATCAAGTCTCTGGACAAAGAGGACGAGCAGTACTTC CASIKSLDKEDEQYF
TRBD2 TRBJ2-3 TRBV7-9 - TGTGCCAGCAGCTTACGAGCGGGGGGCGGGGTGAGCACAGATACGCAGTATTTT CASSLRAGGGVSTDTQYF